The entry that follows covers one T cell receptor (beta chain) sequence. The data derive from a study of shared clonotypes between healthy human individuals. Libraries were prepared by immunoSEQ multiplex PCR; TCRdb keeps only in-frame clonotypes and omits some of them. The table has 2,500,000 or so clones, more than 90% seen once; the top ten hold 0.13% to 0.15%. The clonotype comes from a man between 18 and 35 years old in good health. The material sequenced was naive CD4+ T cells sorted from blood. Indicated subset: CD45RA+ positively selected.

As DNA, the CDR3 is TGTGCCAGTAGTATAGGAGAACAGTTCAATCAGCCCCAGCATTTT. This codes for CASSIGEQFNQPQHF. This chain links TRBV19 with TRBJ1-5; D is unresolved. This CDR3 comprises 15 residues. Germline loops: CDR1 LNHDA, CDR2 SQIVND (reference sequence). Trimming cost V 1 base and J 3 bases, with 10 bases left between them.